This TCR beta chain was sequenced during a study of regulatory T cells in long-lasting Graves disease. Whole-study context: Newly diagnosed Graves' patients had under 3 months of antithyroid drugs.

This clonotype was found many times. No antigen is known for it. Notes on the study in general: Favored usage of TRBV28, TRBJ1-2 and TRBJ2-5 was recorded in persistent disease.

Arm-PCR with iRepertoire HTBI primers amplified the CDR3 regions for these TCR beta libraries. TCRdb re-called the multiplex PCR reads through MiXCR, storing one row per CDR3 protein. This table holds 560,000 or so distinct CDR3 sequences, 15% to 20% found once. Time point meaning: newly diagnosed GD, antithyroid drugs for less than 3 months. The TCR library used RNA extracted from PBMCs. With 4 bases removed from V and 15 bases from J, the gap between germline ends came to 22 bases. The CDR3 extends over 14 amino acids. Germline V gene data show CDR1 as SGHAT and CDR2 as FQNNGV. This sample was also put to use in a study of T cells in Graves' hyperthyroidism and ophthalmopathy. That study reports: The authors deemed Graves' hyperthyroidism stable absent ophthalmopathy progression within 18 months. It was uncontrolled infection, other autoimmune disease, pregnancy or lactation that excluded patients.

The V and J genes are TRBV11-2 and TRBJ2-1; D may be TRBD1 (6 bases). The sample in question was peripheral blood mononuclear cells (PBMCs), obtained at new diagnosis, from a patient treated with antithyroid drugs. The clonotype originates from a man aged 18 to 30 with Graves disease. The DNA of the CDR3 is TGTGCCAGCAGCTCAGGGGTTGAGGACGGCTCTCGGTTCTTC. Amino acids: CASSSGVEDGSRFF.